This TCR beta chain derives from a study of T cells in localized non-small cell lung cancer. Findings of the study overall: A median of approximately 50 clones ranked among the top 100 in tumor appeared in adjacent lung. Adjacent uninvolved lung had the highest clonality, suggesting focused antigen responses. Among blood samples, higher T cell density accompanied longer overall survival. Since sequencing was restricted to only one region of the tumor, intratumor heterogeneity remains a possibility.

The germline gives CDR1 SGHRS, CDR2 YFSETQ. The V gene lost 3 bases and the J gene lost 3 bases, with 16 bases spanning the gap. This CDR3 contains 16 residues. Using immunoSEQ multiplex PCR, the repertoire was profiled, and TCRdb retains in-frame clones only, with some absent. The sample contains tens of thousands of clones, approximately 90% of which appear only once. As concerns this clone: Its antigen is still unknown.

This receptor was obtained from a woman between 18 and 50 years old with stage III lung adenocarcinoma. The specimen was peripheral blood, collected before any cancer treatment. The chain links TRBV5-1 to TRBJ2-1; D is possibly TRBD2 (5 bases). For the CDR3, the DNA is TGCGCCAGCAGCTCCCACGGCAGCGGAGGCTACAATGAGCAGTTCTTC. It translates to CASSSHGSGGYNEQFF.